The clone carrying this T cell receptor beta chain was picked up a small number of times. Repertoires were generated with immunoSEQ multiplex PCR, while TCRdb's copy carries only in-frame clones and drops some. The sample carries about 350,000 clones, approximately 90% recorded once. The sample's treatment: roughly 19 received Ad26.COV2.S at low or high dose, single or two shots; roughly five received placebo; per-sample allocation not given. The study sampled participants on day 63 after the first vaccine or placebo injection. An Ad26 vector carrying the Wuhan-strain SARS-CoV-2 spike served as the vaccine. The data were obtained in a study of Ad26.COV2.S vaccination and SARS-CoV-2 variants. The sample here was peripheral blood, taken in a trial of Ad26.COV2.S vaccine versus placebo. This sequence was found in a person between 18 and 60 years old who received the Ad26.COV2.S COVID-19 vaccine or a placebo.

In DNA, the CDR3 is TGTGCCAGCAGCTTTGTCTCGGAGATCTCTGGAAACACCATATATTTT. It yields the protein CASSFVSEISGNTIYF. The J gene is TRBJ1-3, the V gene TRBV5-6, with D hard to call. Per germline, CDR1 SGHDT and CDR2 YYEEEE. V lost 2 bases, J lost 0 bases, and 12 bases lay in between. The CDR3 consists of 16 residues.